These 14 T cell receptor beta chains were sequenced from one sample in a study of tumor T cells in aggressive B-cell lymphoma. Clones were sequenced by immunoSEQ multiplex PCR, and TCRdb holds only the in-frame ones, with some missing. Here the sample spans under 3,500 clones, 85% to 95% being singletons. Sequencing input: tumor tissue. The receptors stem from an adult with diffuse large B cell lymphoma.

DNA of the CDR3: TGCGCCAGCAGCCTCACCACCCTGACAGGCAGTGGCTACACCTTC. It yields the protein CASSLTTLTGSGYTF. The chain has TRBV5-1 and TRBJ1-2; tentatively, D is TRBD1 (6 bases). V shed 4 bases and J shed 7 bases, with 20 bases lying between them. Per the germline V gene, CDR1 is SGHRS and CDR2 is YFSETQ. This CDR3 contains 15 residues.

V is TRBV5-1 and J is TRBJ2-5, with a weak D call TRBD1 (5 bases). Trimming shortened V by 0 bases and J by 5 bases, and 8 bases separated the two germline ends. The CDR3 contains 13 residues. Germline-derived CDR1 and CDR2 are SGHRS and YFSETQ. The CDR3 DNA reads TGCGCCAGCAGCTTGGAGGGGTGGGAGACCCAGTACTTC. Encoded protein: CASSLEGWETQYF.

This sequence joins TRBV19 and TRBJ1-1, with D maybe TRBD1 (6 bases). The CDR3 length is 15 residues. Trimming removed 3 bases from V and 1 base from J, with 12 bases in between. Germline V gene lookup returns CDR1 LNHDA and CDR2 SQIVND (reference sequence). The CDR3 sequence is CASSILGARNTEAFF. For the CDR3, the DNA is TGTGCCAGTAGTATCTTGGGGGCGAGGAACACTGAAGCTTTCTTT.

J is TRBJ1-3 and V is TRBV30; D possibly corresponds to TRBD1 (6 bases). V lost 2 bases and J 1 base, leaving 15 bases between the germline ends. Germline loops: CDR1 GTSNPN, CDR2 SVGIG (reference sequence). This CDR3 contains 16 residues. CDR3 sequence: CAWSIFQGRSGNTIYF. DNA of the CDR3: TGTGCCTGGAGTATTTTCCAGGGGCGGTCTGGAAACACCATATATTTT.

The chain is built from TRBV18 and TRBJ1-1; 7 nucleotides line up with TRBD1. V shed 6 bases, J shed 5 bases, and the junction held 12 bases outside the gene matches. Germline assignment: CDR1 KGHSH and CDR2 LQKENI. The length of the CDR3 is 15 residues. The CDR3 nucleotides read TGTGCCAGCTCGCCCGGGACAGACTCATGGACTGAAGCTTTCTTT. Translated, it gives CASSPGTDSWTEAFF.

The chain is built from TRBV30 and TRBJ1-2, with TRBD1 matching 9 bases. Germline assignment: CDR1 GTSNPN and CDR2 SVGIG (reference sequence). The CDR3 covers 14 residues. V lost 3 bases, J lost 6 bases, and 8 bases stayed unmatched. CDR3 sequence reads: CAWREDRGRDGYTF. DNA of the CDR3: TGTGCCTGGAGGGAGGACAGGGGACGCGATGGCTACACCTTC.

This clone was picked up one time. The chain uses TRBV21-1 and TRBJ2-5; the table's D call, TRBD1, was not checked against the DNA. TRBV21-1 is listed as a pseudogene. This CDR3 spans 14 amino acids. The CDR3 region has the DNA TGTGCCAGCAGCCCCCGGGACAGGCAAGAGACCCAGTACTTC. It codes for CASSPRDRQETQYF.

The V and J genes are TRBV6-5 and TRBJ2-2, with D possibly being TRBD2 (5 bases). Germline lookup yields CDR1 MNHEY and CDR2 SVGAGI. V lost 5 bases and J lost 7, with 11 bases in between. The CDR3 covers 13 residues. The CDR3 spells CASSLGEGGELFF. CDR3 sequence (DNA): TGTGCCAGCAGTCTGGGAGAGGGCGGGGAGCTGTTTTTT.

This clone was seen once. The chain combines TRBV29-1 with TRBJ1-1; TRBD1 is a possible D gene (6 bases). This CDR3 has 13 amino acids. The V end was cut by 6 bases, the J end by 0 bases, with 11 bases between. CDR1 is SQVTM, CDR2 ANQGSEA, per germline. CDR3 region: CSVSTGLNTEAFF. The CDR3 DNA reads as TGCAGCGTGTCTACAGGGTTGAACACTGAAGCTTTCTTT.

The chain employs TRBV29-1 and TRBJ1-4; D possibly corresponds to TRBD1 (6 bases). This CDR3 is 13 amino acids long. Trimming stripped 3 bases from V and 7 bases from J, with 12 bases between. Germline assignment: CDR1 SQVTM and CDR2 ANQGSEA. CDR3 sequence reads: CSVDLGGGEKLFF. The DNA of the CDR3 is TGCAGCGTTGATTTAGGGGGTGGTGAAAAACTGTTTTTT.

The chain is built from TRBV4-2 and TRBJ1-5; D gene unclear. Trimming left V 0 bases short and J 3 bases short, with 9 bases between. CDR1 LGHNA and CDR2 YNFKEQ come from the germline V gene. The CDR3 is 15 residues long. The CDR3 sequence: CASSQDVTPNQPQHF. CDR3 DNA: TGTGCCAGCAGCCAAGATGTAACTCCCAATCAGCCCCAGCATTTT.

Of note for this clone: Other DNA sequences within the sample encode an identical CDR3. This rearrangement joins TRBV2 to TRBJ1-5, with 7 bases identical to TRBD1. From germline, CDR1 is SNHLY and CDR2 FYNNEI. The CDR3 is made up of 14 amino acids. The V gene end was trimmed by 1 base and the J gene end by 4 bases; junction bases not matched to a gene: 1. In nucleotides, the CDR3 is TGTGCCAGCAGTGAAGTACAGGGGAATCAGCCCCAGCATTTT. Protein sequence: CASSEVQGNQPQHF.

The rearrangement joins TRBV27 to TRBJ2-3, with 9 positions matching TRBD2. Germline V CDR1 and CDR2: MNHEY, SMNVEV (reference sequence). The CDR3 is 17 amino acids. The ends lost 4 bases at V and 1 base at J; junction bases unmatched: 9. CDR3: CASSSPSGEGGTDTQYF. In DNA form, the CDR3 reads TGTGCCAGCAGTTCGCCTAGCGGGGAGGGGGGCACAGATACGCAGTATTTT.

This clone appeared once. The chain recombines TRBV5-6 with TRBJ2-3, with D possibly matching TRBD2 (5 bases). The CDR3 sequence is 16 residues long. Germline CDR1 and CDR2: SGHDT and YYEEEE. V was cut by 0 bases and J by 1 base, with 12 bases left in between. The CDR3 DNA sequence: TGTGCCAGCAGCTTGGGGTTAGCGCCCCGCACAGATACGCAGTATTTT. Translated: CASSLGLAPRTDTQYF.